This T cell receptor (beta chain) was retrieved from a study of blood T cell repertoires in COVID-19. Germline V lookup: CDR1 SGHTA, CDR2 FQGNSA. V lost 2 bases and J 1 base, leaving 15 bases between the germline ends. This CDR3 is built from 17 residues. This table comes from immunoSEQ multiplex PCR, and its TCRdb copy is limited to in-frame clones, with some not included. The repertoire holds 150,000 to 200,000 clones, with approximately 79% as singletons. Sequenced input: peripheral blood. This chain connects TRBV7-2 to TRBJ2-4, with D possibly being TRBD2 (6 bases). This receptor was taken from a woman at least 80 years old with acute or convalescent COVID-19. The CDR3 DNA sequence: TGTGCCAGCAGCTTATCCTCTCGGGAGAGGGCCAAAAACATTCAGTACTTC. The encoded protein is CASSLSSRERAKNIQYF.